This is a list of T cell receptor beta chains from one sample in a study of cytomegalovirus exposure and HLA in healthy donors. Libraries were prepared by immunoSEQ multiplex PCR; TCRdb keeps only in-frame clonotypes and omits some of them. Among approximately 170,000 clones listed, roughly 85% were seen once. Sequenced material: PBMCs. The receptors originated from a man under 40 in good health and CMV-seropositive. The CDR3 runs from the conserved cysteine through the conserved F or W. D genes are given only for firm matches. Expanded clones get a size class; other rows say once, few or many, or leave the size out.

TRBV6-1,TRBD2,TRBJ2-1,.,CASSDSGLDYNEQFF,TGTGCCAGCAGTGACTCCGGACTAGACTACAATGAGCAGTTCTTC
TRBV5-4,.,TRBJ2-2,.,CASSPDTSNTGELFF,TGTGCCAGCAGCCCGGACACCTCGAACACCGGGGAGCTGTTTTTT
TRBV25-1,.,TRBJ1-6,.,CASSSGGSYNSPLHF,TGTGCCAGCAGTTCGGGGGGTTCCTATAATTCACCCCTCCACTTT
TRBV9,.,TRBJ2-2,.,CASNRDPGPTGELFF,TGTGCCAGCAACAGGGACCCCGGCCCCACCGGGGAGCTGTTTTTT
TRBV11-3,.,TRBJ2-1,.,CASSVHQDSEQFF,TGTGCCAGCAGCGTTCATCAGGACAGTGAGCAGTTCTTC
TRBV25-1,.,TRBJ1-4,.,CASSTQTTRNEKLFF,TGTGCCAGCAGTACACAGACAACACGGAATGAAAAACTGTTTTTT
TRBV7-8,.,TRBJ2-7,.,CASSLETVEQYF,TGTGCCAGCAGCTTAGAGACAGTCGAGCAGTACTTC
TRBV15,.,TRBJ2-7,once,CATQTIRGGERYEQYF,TGTGCCACACAGACCATCCGAGGGGGTGAACGTTACGAGCAGTACTTC
TRBV5-6,TRBD1,TRBJ2-2,.,CASSADRVNTGELFF,TGTGCCAGCAGCGCCGACAGGGTCAACACCGGGGAGCTGTTTTTT
TRBV10-3,.,TRBJ2-7,.,CATSADREGYEQYF,TGTGCCACCTCGGCGGACAGGGAGGGGTACGAGCAGTACTTC
TRBV11-3,.,TRBJ2-1,.,CASSPRWVRDLSYNEQFF,TGTGCCAGCAGCCCAAGGTGGGTGCGGGACCTCTCCTACAATGAGCAGTTCTTC
TRBV18,TRBD1,TRBJ1-1,.,CASSPNRGGGEAFF,TGTGCCAGCTCACCCAACAGGGGTGGAGGTGAAGCTTTCTTT
TRBV18,.,TRBJ2-5,.,CASSPLRGQETQYF,TGTGCCAGCTCACCACTAAGGGGCCAAGAGACCCAGTACTTC
TRBV18,.,TRBJ2-1,few,CASSPGGGNTYNEQFF,TGTGCCAGCTCACCCGGGGGAGGCAACACCTACAATGAGCAGTTCTTC
TRBV7-2,.,TRBJ2-1,.,CASSLTSSYNEQFF,TGTGCCAGCAGCTTAACCAGCTCCTACAATGAGCAGTTCTTC
TRBV5-1,TRBD1,TRBJ1-1,few,CASSLEGQQLVGDTEAFF,TGCGCCAGCAGCTTGGAGGGACAGCAATTAGTGGGGGACACTGAAGCTTTCTTT
TRBV7-8,TRBD1,TRBJ2-2,.,CASSFRQGNPGELFF,TGTGCCAGCAGCTTCCGACAGGGGAACCCCGGGGAGCTGTTTTTT
TRBV2,.,TRBJ2-2,.,CASSYNGELFF,TGTGCCAGCAGTTACAACGGGGAGCTGTTTTTT
TRBV2,.,TRBJ2-2,once,CASRADSTGELFF,TGTGCCAGCAGGGCCGACAGCACCGGGGAGCTGTTTTTT
TRBV4-3,TRBD2,TRBJ2-5,.,CASSHGTSGILDTQYF,TGCGCCAGCAGTCATGGGACTAGCGGGATCTTGGACACCCAGTACTTC
TRBV5-1,TRBD2,TRBJ2-2,once,CASSLDLGGGPWTGELFF,TGCGCCAGCAGCTTGGACTTGGGGGGAGGGCCTTGGACCGGGGAGCTGTTTTTT
TRBV9,.,TRBJ2-7,.,CASSPGASVSYEQYF,TGTGCCAGCAGCCCCGGCGCTAGCGTTTCCTACGAGCAGTACTTC
TRBV7-8,.,TRBJ1-1,.,CASSPREGVNTEAFF,TGTGCCAGCAGCCCAAGGGAGGGGGTGAACACTGAAGCTTTCTTT
TRBV7-3,TRBD1,TRBJ2-5,.,CASSLAGGEEETQYF,TGTGCCAGCAGCTTGGCAGGGGGAGAAGAAGAGACCCAGTACTTC
TRBV5-1,.,TRBJ2-3,.,CASSLSGLSGSTDTQYF,TGCGCCAGCAGCTTGTCGGGGTTGAGCGGCAGCACAGATACGCAGTATTTT
TRBV5-4,TRBD2,TRBJ2-2,.,CASSPAGGPNTGELFF,TGTGCCAGCAGCCCAGCGGGAGGTCCGAACACCGGGGAGCTGTTTTTT
TRBV30,TRBD1,TRBJ1-2,once,CAWSSWPQGVTYGYTF,TGTGCCTGGAGCAGCTGGCCTCAGGGGGTGACCTATGGCTACACCTTC
TRBV7-9,.,TRBJ2-1,once,CASSLGMGPNNEQFF,TGTGCCAGCAGCTTAGGGATGGGGCCTAACAATGAGCAGTTCTTC
TRBV7-3,.,TRBJ2-2,.,CASSASTSTNTGELFF,TGTGCCAGCAGCGCATCGACAAGCACGAACACCGGGGAGCTGTTTTTT
TRBV19,.,TRBJ2-5,.,CASSIAGVVETQYF,TGTGCCAGTAGTATAGCGGGAGTGGTCGAGACCCAGTACTTC
TRBV29-1,.,TRBJ2-3,.,CSATLPTESTDTQYF,TGCAGCGCCACACTACCGACAGAGAGCACAGATACGCAGTATTTT
TRBV19,TRBD1,TRBJ2-1,.,CASSDRDRGRNEQFF,TGTGCCAGTAGCGACCGGGACAGGGGGCGCAATGAGCAGTTCTTC
TRBV29-1,.,TRBJ2-7,.,CSVFPTATYEQYF,TGCAGCGTTTTTCCGACAGCAACCTACGAGCAGTACTTC
TRBV6-5,.,TRBJ2-5,.,CASSYNPQAQETQYF,TGTGCCAGCAGTTACAATCCCCAGGCCCAAGAGACCCAGTACTTC
TRBV6-6,.,TRBJ2-7,.,CASSYRTQGPAYEQYF,TGTGCCAGCAGTTACCGAACACAGGGTCCCGCCTACGAGCAGTACTTC
TRBV6-5,.,TRBJ1-1,.,CASSYSPGGKNTEAFF,TGTGCCAGCAGTTACTCGCCGGGGGGGAAGAACACTGAAGCTTTCTTT
TRBV30,TRBD1,TRBJ2-7,.,CAWSGGTESSYEQYF,TGTGCCTGGAGTGGAGGGACAGAGTCATCCTACGAGCAGTACTTC
TRBV18,.,TRBJ1-2,.,CASSPPFRLSGYTF,TGTGCCAGCTCACCACCATTCCGATTGAGTGGCTACACCTTC
TRBV25-1,TRBD1,TRBJ2-2,.,CASSDWGQHNSGELFF,TGTGCCAGCAGTGATTGGGGACAGCATAATTCCGGGGAGCTGTTTTTT
TRBV29-1,.,TRBJ2-1,.,CSVLYAGEQFF,TGCAGCGTTTTATACGCGGGCGAGCAGTTCTTC
TRBV9,.,TRBJ1-1,once,CASSDQGPVGTEAFF,TGTGCCAGCAGCGACCAGGGGCCTGTAGGCACTGAAGCTTTCTTT